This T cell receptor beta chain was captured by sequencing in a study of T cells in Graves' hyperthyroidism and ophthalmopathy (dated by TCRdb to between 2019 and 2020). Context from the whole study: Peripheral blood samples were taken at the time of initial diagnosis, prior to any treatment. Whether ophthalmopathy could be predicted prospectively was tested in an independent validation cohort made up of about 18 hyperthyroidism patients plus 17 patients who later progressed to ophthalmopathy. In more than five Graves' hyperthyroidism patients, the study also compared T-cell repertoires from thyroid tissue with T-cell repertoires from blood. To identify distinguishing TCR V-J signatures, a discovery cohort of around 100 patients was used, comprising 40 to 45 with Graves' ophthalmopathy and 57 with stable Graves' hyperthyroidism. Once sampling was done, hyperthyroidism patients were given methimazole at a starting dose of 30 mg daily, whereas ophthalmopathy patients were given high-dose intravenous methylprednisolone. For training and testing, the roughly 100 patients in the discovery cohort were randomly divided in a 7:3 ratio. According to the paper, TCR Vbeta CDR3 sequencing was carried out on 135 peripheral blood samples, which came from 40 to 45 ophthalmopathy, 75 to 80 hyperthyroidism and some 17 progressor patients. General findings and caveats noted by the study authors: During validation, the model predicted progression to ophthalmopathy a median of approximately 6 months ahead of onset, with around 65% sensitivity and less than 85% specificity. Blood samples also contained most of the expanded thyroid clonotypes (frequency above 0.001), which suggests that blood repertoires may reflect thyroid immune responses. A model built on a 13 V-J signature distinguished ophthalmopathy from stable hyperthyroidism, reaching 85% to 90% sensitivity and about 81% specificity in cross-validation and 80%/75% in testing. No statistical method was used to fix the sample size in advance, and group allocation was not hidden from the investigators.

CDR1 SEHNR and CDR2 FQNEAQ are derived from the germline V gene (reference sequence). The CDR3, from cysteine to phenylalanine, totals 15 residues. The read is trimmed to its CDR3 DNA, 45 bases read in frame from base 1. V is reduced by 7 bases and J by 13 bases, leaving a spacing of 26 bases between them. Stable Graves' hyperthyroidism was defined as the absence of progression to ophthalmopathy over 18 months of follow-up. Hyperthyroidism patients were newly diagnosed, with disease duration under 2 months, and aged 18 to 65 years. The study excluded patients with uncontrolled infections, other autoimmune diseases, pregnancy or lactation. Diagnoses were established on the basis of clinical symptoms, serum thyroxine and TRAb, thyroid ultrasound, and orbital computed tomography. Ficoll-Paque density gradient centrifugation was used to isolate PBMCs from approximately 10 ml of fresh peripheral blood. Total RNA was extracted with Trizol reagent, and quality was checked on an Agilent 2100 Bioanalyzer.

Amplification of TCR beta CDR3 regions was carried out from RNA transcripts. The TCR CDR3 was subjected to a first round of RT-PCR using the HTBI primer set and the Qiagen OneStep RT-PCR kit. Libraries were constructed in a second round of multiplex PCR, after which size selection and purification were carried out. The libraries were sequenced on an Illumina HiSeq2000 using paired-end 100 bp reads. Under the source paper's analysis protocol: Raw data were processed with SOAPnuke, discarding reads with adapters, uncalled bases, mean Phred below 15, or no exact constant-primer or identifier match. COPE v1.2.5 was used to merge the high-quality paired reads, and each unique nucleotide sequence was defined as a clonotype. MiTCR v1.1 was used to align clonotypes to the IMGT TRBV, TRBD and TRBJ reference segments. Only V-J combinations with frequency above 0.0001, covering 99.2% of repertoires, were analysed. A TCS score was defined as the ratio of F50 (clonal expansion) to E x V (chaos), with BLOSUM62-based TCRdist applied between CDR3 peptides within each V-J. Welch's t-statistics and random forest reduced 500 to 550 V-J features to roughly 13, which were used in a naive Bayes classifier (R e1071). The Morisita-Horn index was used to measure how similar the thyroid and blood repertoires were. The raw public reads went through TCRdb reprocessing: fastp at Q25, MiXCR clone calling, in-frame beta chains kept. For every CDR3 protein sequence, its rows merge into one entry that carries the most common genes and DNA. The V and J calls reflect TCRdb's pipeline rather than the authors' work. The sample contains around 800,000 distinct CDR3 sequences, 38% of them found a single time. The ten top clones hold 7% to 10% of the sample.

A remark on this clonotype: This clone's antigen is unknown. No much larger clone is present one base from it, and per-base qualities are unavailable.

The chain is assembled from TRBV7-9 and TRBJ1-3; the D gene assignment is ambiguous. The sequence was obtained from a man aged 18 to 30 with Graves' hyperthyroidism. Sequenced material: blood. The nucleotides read TGTGCCAGCACCAAACCAGCGGAGGCGGCCGGGAGGATATATTTT. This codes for CASTKPAEAAGRIYF. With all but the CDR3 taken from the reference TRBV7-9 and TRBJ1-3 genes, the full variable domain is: DTGVSQNPRHKITKRGQNVTFRCDPISEHNRLYWYRQTLGQGPEFLTYFQNEAQLEKSRLLSDRFSAERPKGSFSTLEIQRTEQGDSAMYLCASTKPAEAAGRIYFGEGSWLTVV.